One sample yielded the 19 T cell receptor beta chains listed below, sequenced in a study of cytomegalovirus exposure and HLA in healthy donors. The PCR had 60 Vbeta and 13 Jbeta primers. Generated by immunoSEQ multiplex PCR, the TCRdb table keeps only in-frame clones and is missing some. The sample includes roughly 100,000 clones. Input material: PBMCs. These TCRs come from a man aged 35-49 years in good health and CMV-seronegative.

This chain links TRBV5-6 with TRBJ1-3; a possible D gene is TRBD1 (5 bases). The CDR3 sequence is 16 residues long. Per germline, CDR1 SGHDT and CDR2 YYEEEE. The ends were cut back, 4 bases at V and 1 base at J, with 15 bases in the middle. The CDR3 spells CASSLTVTASGNTIYF. In DNA form, the CDR3 reads TGTGCCAGCAGCCTCACCGTGACAGCATCTGGAAACACCATATATTTT. Full variable domain (remainder filled in from reference TRBV5-6 and TRBJ1-3): DAGVTQSPTHLIKTRGQQVTLRCSPKSGHDTVSWYQQALGQGPQFIFQYYEEEERQRGNFPDRFSGHQFPNYSSELNVNALLLGDSALYLCASSLTVTASGNTIYFGEGSWLTVV.

The V and J genes are TRBV7-2 and TRBJ1-1; TRBD1 aligns across 9 bases. V shed 5 bases, J shed 3 bases, and the junction held 7 bases outside the gene matches. From germline, CDR1 is SGHTA and CDR2 FQGNSA. This CDR3 is built from 15 residues. The CDR3 nucleotides are TGTGCCAGCAGCACTACAGGGGGCAGTTACACTGAAGCTTTCTTT. Amino acid sequence: CASSTTGGSYTEAFF. Drawing the rest from reference TRBV7-2 and TRBJ1-1, the complete variable domain is GAGVSQSPSNKVTEKGKDVELRCDPISGHTALYWYRQSLGQGLEFLIYFQGNSAPDKSGLPSDRFSAERTGGSVSTLTIQRTQQEDSAVYLCASSTTGGSYTEAFFGQGTRLTVV.

This chain joins TRBV14 and TRBJ2-7, with D perhaps TRBD1 (6 bases). The CDR3 runs to 15 residues. Germline CDR1 and CDR2: SGHDN and FVKESK. V was clipped by 4 bases and J by 4 bases, with 17 bases between them. CDR3 sequence (DNA): TGTGCCAGCAGCCCTTTTATTGGGACACCGTACGAGCAGTACTTC. Protein product: CASSPFIGTPYEQYF.

The genes are TRBV5-1 and TRBJ2-1; D perhaps matches TRBD1 (6 bases). In germline, CDR1 is SGHRS, CDR2 YFSETQ. The CDR3 has 15 amino acids. Trimming stripped 0 bases from V and 2 bases from J, with 9 bases between. In nucleotides, the CDR3 is TGCGCCAGCAGCTTGGAGGACAGCACCTACAATGAGCAGTTCTTC. Its protein is CASSLEDSTYNEQFF. Combining the CDR3 with reference TRBV5-1 and TRBJ2-1 gives the whole variable domain KAGVTQTPRYLIKTRGQQVTLSCSPISGHRSVSWYQQTPGQGLQFLFEYFSETQRNKGNFPGRFSGRQFSNSRSEMNVSTLELGDSALYLCASSLEDSTYNEQFFGPGTRLTVL.

The chain is built from TRBV19 and TRBJ2-1, with 7 bases matching TRBD1. The germline V gene encodes CDR1 LNHDA and CDR2 SQIVND (reference sequence). The length of the CDR3 is 14 residues. After removal of 3 bases from V and 5 bases from J, the junction contained 4 bases not matched to a gene. CDR3: CASSIRQGHNEQFF. The CDR3 DNA is TGTGCCAGTAGTATTCGACAGGGCCACAATGAGCAGTTCTTC.

V gene TRBV11-2 combines with J gene TRBJ2-5, with 8 bases identical to TRBD2. This CDR3 region has 18 residues. Germline V gene data show CDR1 as SGHAT and CDR2 as FQNNGV. J gave up 5 bases and V 1 base, and 15 bases lay outside the gene matches. The chain's CDR3 is CASSLGVAGGHSAETQYF. The CDR3 DNA is TGTGCCAGCAGCTTAGGGGTGGCGGGGGGCCATTCAGCGGAGACCCAGTACTTC.

The rearrangement uses TRBV5-1 and TRBJ1-1; D is ambiguous. The V gene's germline CDR1 is SGHRS and CDR2 YFSETQ. Trimming shortened V by 0 bases and J by 2 bases, and 5 bases separated the two germline ends. CDR3 size: 13 residues. The CDR3, as DNA: TGCGCCAGCAGCTTGGAGACAAACACTGAAGCTTTCTTT. Its translation is CASSLETNTEAFF.

The chain couples TRBV30 to TRBJ1-5; possibly TRBD1 for D (6 bases). This CDR3 is 14 amino acids long. Germline-derived CDR1 and CDR2 are GTSNPN and SVGIG (reference sequence). V was clipped by 1 base and J by 7 bases, with 14 bases between them. DNA of the CDR3: TGTGCCTGGAGTGCCCACCTGGGGGCGCAGCCCCAGCATTTT. Its protein is CAWSAHLGAQPQHF.

CDR3 residues: CASSLEPSGNEQFF. CDR3 coding DNA: TGTGCCAGCAGCTTGGAACCTAGCGGCAATGAGCAGTTCTTC. The gene calls are TRBV5-4 and TRBJ2-1; 7 nucleotides match TRBD2. This CDR3 contains 14 residues. Germline assignment: CDR1 SGHNT and CDR2 YYREEE (reference sequence). The V and J ends lost 0 bases and 6 bases, in that order; junction bases with no gene match: 3.

This chain joins TRBV5-4 and TRBJ2-7; 12 bases align to TRBD2. Trimming at V came to 4 bases and at J to 3 bases, leaving 5 bases not matched to a gene. Germline V CDR1 and CDR2: SGHNT, YYREEE (reference sequence). This CDR3 has 15 residues. The CDR3 DNA reads TGTGCCAGCAGCGCGCGGACTAGCGGGGACTACGAGCAGTACTTC. This gives the protein CASSARTSGDYEQYF.

This chain links TRBV11-2 with TRBJ2-7, with 7 positions matching TRBD1. Germline lookup yields CDR1 SGHAT and CDR2 FQNNGV. The CDR3 is 15 residues long. After removal of 5 bases from V and 2 bases from J, the junction contained 9 bases not matched to a gene. CDR3 residues: CASSKTLTGTYEQYF. The CDR3 DNA follows: TGTGCCAGCAGCAAAACCTTGACAGGGACCTACGAGCAGTACTTC.

The chain carries TRBV5-4 and TRBJ1-1; 9 bases match TRBD1. V gave up 3 bases and J gave up 7 bases; unmatched junction bases: 7. Germline loops: CDR1 SGHNT, CDR2 YYREEE (reference sequence). This CDR3 is built from 14 residues. CDR3 DNA sequence: TGTGCCAGCAGCTCTCCGGGACAGGGCAGTGAAGCTTTCTTT. Amino acids: CASSSPGQGSEAFF.

This chain joins TRBV28 and TRBJ2-4; 7 bases map to TRBD2. J lost 2 bases, V lost 6 bases, and 1 base had no gene match. The CDR3 loop spans 13 amino acids. Per the germline V gene, CDR1 is MDHEN and CDR2 is SYDVKM. This chain's CDR3 is CASSGGTKNIQYF. The CDR3 DNA sequence: TGTGCCAGCAGCGGGGGGACCAAAAACATTCAGTACTTC. The entire variable domain, with the rest obtained from reference TRBV28 and TRBJ2-4, is as follows: DVKVTQSSRYLVKRTGEKVFLECVQDMDHENMFWYRQDPGLGLRLIYFSYDVKMKEKGDIPEGYSVSREKKERFSLILESASTNQTSMYLCASSGGTKNIQYFGAGTRLSVL.

CDR3 nucleotides: TGTGCCAGCAGCCCGCAGGGGAACGAAAAACTGTTTTTT. This sequence encodes CASSPQGNEKLFF. The chain uses TRBV4-2 and TRBJ1-4; tentative D call: TRBD1 (6 bases). Germline V CDR1 and CDR2: LGHNA, YNFKEQ. The CDR3 extends over 13 amino acids. V dropped 4 bases and J dropped 8 bases, with 11 bases sitting between them.

The CDR3 DNA sequence: TGCGCCAGCAGTCAATCGAACCCGGGTTACACTGAAGCTTTCTTT. Protein product: CASSQSNPGYTEAFF. This chain uses TRBV23-1 with TRBJ1-1; D is unresolved. Being an ORF, TRBV23-1 has a function that is uncertain. The ends were cut back, 0 bases at V and 3 bases at J, with 11 bases in the middle. There are 15 residues in the CDR3.

This chain uses TRBV29-1 with TRBJ1-1; 7 bases match TRBD1. The germline CDR1 and CDR2 sequences are SQVTM and ANQGSEA. V lost 5 bases to trimming and J lost 0 bases; unmatched junction nucleotides: 6. The CDR3 runs 14 residues. CDR3 region: CSVQAGTVNTEAFF. In nucleotides, the CDR3 is TGCAGCGTTCAGGCCGGGACAGTGAACACTGAAGCTTTCTTT.

This chain connects TRBV6-5 to TRBJ2-7; 8 nucleotides line up with TRBD1. Germline trimming cut 7 bases from V and 3 bases from J; bases unmatched to any gene: 11. CDR3 length: 15 residues. Looked up from germline, CDR1 is MNHEY and CDR2 is SVGAGI. The CDR3, as DNA: TGTGCCAGCATGTCGATAGGGACAGGCTTCTACGAGCAGTACTTC. Amino acid sequence: CASMSIGTGFYEQYF.

The chain uses TRBV28 and TRBJ2-3; 7 nucleotides match TRBD2. The germline gives CDR1 MDHEN, CDR2 SYDVKM. The CDR3 spans 13 residues. V shed 10 bases, J shed 0 bases, and the junction held 4 bases outside the gene matches. The CDR3: CATSGDSTDTQYF. In nucleotides, the CDR3 is TGTGCCACGAGCGGGGATAGCACAGATACGCAGTATTTT.

The rearrangement uses TRBV9 and TRBJ1-6, with D possibly being TRBD1 (5 bases). The V gene's germline CDR1 is SGDLS and CDR2 YYNGEE. The V end was cut by 6 bases, the J end by 2 bases, with 18 bases between. The CDR3 contains 17 residues. The CDR3 bases are TGTGCCAGCAAAACGGGGCCGCCGGGGGCCTATAATTCACCCCTCCACTTT. As protein: CASKTGPPGAYNSPLHF. Complete variable domain (other parts from reference TRBV9 and TRBJ1-6): DSGVTQTPKHLITATGQRVTLRCSPRSGDLSVYWYQQSLDQGLQFLIQYYNGEERAKGNILERFSAQQFPDLHSELNLSSLELGDSALYFCASKTGPPGAYNSPLHFGNGTRLTVT.